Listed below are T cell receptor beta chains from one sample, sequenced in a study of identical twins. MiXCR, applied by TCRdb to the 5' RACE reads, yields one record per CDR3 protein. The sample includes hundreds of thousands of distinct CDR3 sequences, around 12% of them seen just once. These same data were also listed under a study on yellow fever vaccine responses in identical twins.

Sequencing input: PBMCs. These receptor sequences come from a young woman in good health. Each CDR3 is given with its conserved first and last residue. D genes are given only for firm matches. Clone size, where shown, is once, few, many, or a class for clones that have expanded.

CASSARTGGYLGKRGTSTDTQYF TGTGCCAGCAGCGCGAGGACAGGGGGGTATTTGGGGAAGCGGGGAACTAGCACAGATACGCAGTATTTT TRBV7-3 TRBD1 TRBJ2-3 23 .
CASSYGTGGNFYGYTF TGTGCCAGCAGTTACGGGACAGGGGGCAATTTCTATGGCTACACCTTC TRBV12-3/TRBV12-4 TRBD1 TRBJ1-2 16 few
CASSFTGRGDYGYTF TGTGCCAGCAGCTTCACAGGGAGGGGTGACTATGGCTACACCTTC TRBV7-8 . TRBJ1-2 15 .
CACSKHRLRQGLYEQYF TGTGCCTGCAGCAAGCATCGCCTCCGACAGGGTCTCTACGAGCAGTACTTC TRBV3-1 TRBD1 TRBJ2-7 17 .
CASSPSGTSGRALTETQYF TGCGCCAGCAGCCCCTCTGGGACTAGCGGGAGGGCCTTGACCGAGACCCAGTACTTC TRBV5-1 TRBD2 TRBJ2-5 19 few
CSVEDRATASYNEQFF TGCAGCGTTGAAGATCGTGCGACAGCATCCTACAATGAGCAGTTCTTC TRBV29-1 . TRBJ2-1 16 few
CASSSPLGAYEQYF TGTGCCAGCAGTTCTCCTCTGGGCGCCTACGAGCAGTACTTC TRBV28 . TRBJ2-7 14 many
CASATGVGYEQYF TGTGCCAGCGCAACCGGGGTCGGCTACGAGCAGTACTTC TRBV27 . TRBJ2-7 13 .
CASSGRTPSTDTQYF TGTGCCAGCAGTGGAAGGACACCTAGCACAGATACGCAGTATTTT TRBV2 . TRBJ2-3 15 few
CASTELSSGTSGRVADTQYF TGTGCCAGCACCGAACTATCCTCCGGGACTAGCGGGAGGGTCGCAGATACGCAGTATTTT TRBV12-3/TRBV12-4 TRBD2 TRBJ2-3 20 few
CASSSNNRGSGNTIYF TGTGCCAGCAGCTCAAATAACAGGGGCTCTGGAAACACCATATATTTT TRBV7-6 TRBD1 TRBJ1-3 16 few
CASSLEVGFAEKLFF TGTGCCAGCAGCTTAGAAGTAGGGTTTGCTGAAAAACTGTTTTTT TRBV7-6 . TRBJ1-4 15 .
CAISEPGQTDTQYF TGTGCCATCAGTGAACCAGGACAGACAGATACGCAGTATTTT TRBV10-3 . TRBJ2-3 14 many
CAISESRSLGTDTQYF TGTGCCATCAGTGAAAGCAGGTCCCTGGGGACAGATACGCAGTATTTT TRBV10-3 . TRBJ2-3 16 .
CASTLSGAPGTQYF TGTGCCAGCACCCTTAGCGGGGCACCGGGGACCCAGTACTTC TRBV28 TRBD2 TRBJ2-5 14 few
CASSEYPQGGTEAFF TGTGCCAGCAGTGAATATCCCCAGGGCGGGACTGAAGCTTTCTTT TRBV25-1 . TRBJ1-1 15 .
CASSWIATNTGELFF TGCGCCAGCAGCTGGATAGCCACGAACACCGGGGAGCTGTTTTTT TRBV5-1 . TRBJ2-2 15 .
CASSVRGPVTYNEQFF TGTGCCAGCAGCGTCCGGGGCCCCGTCACCTACAATGAGCAGTTCTTC TRBV9 . TRBJ2-1 16 few
CASEGEGLTDTQYF TGTGCCAGCGAGGGGGAGGGCCTCACAGATACGCAGTATTTT TRBV2 . TRBJ2-3 14 few
CASSHDRGGGTDNEQFF TGCGCCAGCAGCCACGACAGGGGAGGAGGGACGGACAATGAGCAGTTCTTC TRBV5-1 TRBD1 TRBJ2-1 17 .
CASSLFGGVSTEAFF TGTGCCAGCAGCTTATTTGGCGGGGTCTCCACTGAAGCTTTCTTT TRBV7-8 . TRBJ1-1 15 many
CASSQVSGDYGYTF TGCGCCAGCAGCCAAGTCTCGGGGGACTATGGCTACACCTTC TRBV4-1 . TRBJ1-2 14 .
CASSPPGSHRDTIYF TGTGCCAGCAGTCCGCCGGGCTCGCATCGGGACACCATATATTTT TRBV5-5 . TRBJ1-3 15 few
CASSPVWTGGGNEQFF TGTGCCAGCAGCCCCGTTTGGACAGGGGGCGGAAATGAGCAGTTCTTC TRBV7-9 TRBD1 TRBJ2-1 16 few
CASSLASGSSGELFF TGTGCCAGCAGTTTGGCTAGCGGGAGTTCTGGGGAGCTGTTTTTT TRBV12-3/TRBV12-4 TRBD2 TRBJ2-2 15 many
CASSIKISSYNEQFF TGTGCGAGTAGCATTAAGATAAGCTCCTACAATGAGCAGTTCTTC TRBV19 . TRBJ2-1 15 .
CATSEENTDTQYF TGTGCCACCAGTGAAGAAAACACAGATACGCAGTATTTT TRBV24-1 . TRBJ2-3 13 few
CASSPRTGPHTDTQYF TGTGCCAGCAGTCCCCGGACAGGTCCCCATACAGATACGCAGTATTTT TRBV12-3/TRBV12-4 TRBD1 TRBJ2-3 16 .
CARSRLAGGTDTQYF TGTGCCAGAAGCCGACTAGCGGGGGGCACAGATACGCAGTATTTT TRBV11-2 TRBD2 TRBJ2-3 15 few
CSASPRDRGRNIQYF TGCAGTGCTAGTCCCCGGGACAGGGGTAGAAACATTCAGTACTTC TRBV20-1 TRBD1 TRBJ2-4 15 .
CASSTGVQETQYF TGTGCCAGCTCAACAGGGGTACAAGAGACCCAGTACTTC TRBV18 TRBD1 TRBJ2-5 13 .
CSVDRRLNTEAFF TGCAGCGTCGACCGGAGACTTAACACTGAAGCTTTCTTT TRBV29-1 . TRBJ1-1 13 few
CASSVVGEVAEGYAF TGTGCCAGCAGCGTAGTGGGGGAGGTGGCGGAAGGCTACGCCTTC TRBV9 . TRBJ1-2 15 few
CATSAVGLAGGRTYNEQFF TGTGCCACCAGTGCCGTGGGACTAGCGGGAGGAAGGACCTACAATGAGCAGTTCTTC TRBV24-1 TRBD2 TRBJ2-1 19 .
CASRTKLGDTEAFF TGTGCCAGCAGGACGAAGCTGGGGGACACTGAAGCTTTCTTT TRBV27 . TRBJ1-1 14 few
CSAHSPGQGPYGYTF TGCAGTGCCCATAGCCCAGGACAGGGACCTTATGGCTACACCTTC TRBV20-1 TRBD1 TRBJ1-2 15 few
CSVVGNLYGYTF TGCAGCGTTGTCGGAAACCTTTATGGCTACACCTTC TRBV29-1 . TRBJ1-2 12 .
CASSPIAGPSGANVLTF TGTGCCAGCAGCCCCATAGCGGGGCCCTCTGGGGCCAACGTCCTGACTTTC TRBV6-1 TRBD2 TRBJ2-6 17 .
CASSPLAPRTVQETQYF TGTGCCAGCAGTCCCCTGGCCCCCCGGACAGTACAAGAGACCCAGTACTTC TRBV28 . TRBJ2-5 17 .
CSVAEGVNIQYF TGCAGCGTTGCCGAGGGCGTGAACATTCAGTACTTC TRBV29-1 . TRBJ2-4 12 .
CASSYFGQGNSPLHF TGTGCCAGCAGTTACTTCGGACAGGGGAATTCACCCCTCCACTTT TRBV6-5 TRBD1 TRBJ1-6 15 few
CASSGTSGSTDNEQFF TGTGCCAGCAGTGGGACTAGCGGGAGTACCGACAATGAGCAGTTCTTC TRBV3-1 TRBD2 TRBJ2-1 16 .
CASSPTDYGYTF TGTGCCAGCAGCCCTACGGACTATGGCTACACCTTC TRBV7-9 . TRBJ1-2 12 few
CASSLVARSYNEQFF TGCGCCAGCAGCTTGGTAGCCAGGTCCTACAATGAGCAGTTCTTC TRBV5-1 . TRBJ2-1 15 few
CASRDSGGSTDTQYF TGTGCCAGCAGGGATAGCGGGGGTAGCACAGATACGCAGTATTTT TRBV6-1 TRBD2 TRBJ2-3 15 few
CASSYQGQGTGELFF TGTGCCAGCAGTTACCAAGGACAGGGGACCGGGGAGCTGTTTTTT TRBV6-5 TRBD1 TRBJ2-2 15 .
CASSSAGTGGLADTQYF TGTGCCAGCAGTTCCGCCGGGACAGGGGGATTGGCAGATACGCAGTATTTT TRBV28 TRBD1 TRBJ2-3 17 many
CASRWGSGNNYGYTF TGTGCCAGCAGATGGGGTTCAGGGAACAACTATGGCTACACCTTC TRBV2 . TRBJ1-2 15 .
CASSVVGSDGELFF TGTGCCAGCAGCGTAGTGGGGTCGGACGGGGAGCTGTTTTTT TRBV9 . TRBJ2-2 14 .
CSARAPPGLAGGPAPNEQFF TGCAGTGCTAGAGCTCCTCCGGGACTAGCGGGAGGCCCCGCCCCCAATGAGCAGTTCTTC TRBV20-1 TRBD2 TRBJ2-1 20 .